Listed below are T cell receptor beta chains from one sample, sequenced in a study of T cells in Graves' hyperthyroidism and ophthalmopathy. MiXCR was run by TCRdb on the multiplex PCR reads, yielding one entry per CDR3 protein. The repertoire consists of 800,000 or so distinct CDR3 sequences, with about two fifths occurring once and the leading ten covering around 10%. The material sequenced was blood. These receptors originate from a man aged 18 to 35 with Graves' hyperthyroidism. Both conserved end residues are part of each CDR3. The order of the fields is V gene, J gene, clone size, D gene, CDR3 DNA, CDR3 protein. The D gene is left open where the match is weak. Part of the rows lack a size; the others show once, few, many or a class for expanded clones.

TRBV2,TRBJ1-4,once,-,TGTGCCAGCAGTGAAGGTGTACAAACTAATGAAAAACTGTTTTTT,CASSEGVQTNEKLFF
TRBV2,TRBJ2-2,many,-,TGTGCCAGCAGTGACGGCACGAACACCGGGGAGCTGTTTTTT,CASSDGTNTGELFF
TRBV9,TRBJ1-2,many,-,TGTGCCAGCAGCGTATCCGACAGAGCCCACTATGGCTACACCTTC,CASSVSDRAHYGYTF
TRBV29-1,TRBJ2-7,many,-,TGCAGCGTTGGTTCGGGAGAGCATGAGCAGTACTTC,CSVGSGEHEQYF
TRBV7-8,TRBJ1-6,-,-,TGTGCCAGCAGTCCGGGACGGACCTCCCTCCACTTT,CASSPGRTSLHF
TRBV29-1,TRBJ2-3,-,-,TGCAGCGTTGAAGATCTTCCAGCGGGTAGCACAGATACGCAGTATTTT,CSVEDLPAGSTDTQYF
TRBV7-9,TRBJ1-5,-,-,TGTGCCAGCAGCGTATTGGATCAGCCCCAGCATTTT,CASSVLDQPQHF
TRBV29-1,TRBJ2-7,many,-,TGCAGCGTTGTCTGGCTAGGGAGGTACGAGCAGTACTTC,CSVVWLGRYEQYF
TRBV7-2,TRBJ1-5,many,-,TGTGCCAGCAGCCCCACTCCGGATCAGCCCCAGCATTTT,CASSPTPDQPQHF
TRBV10-3,TRBJ1-4,-,TRBD1,TGTGCCATCAGCGCCGGGACAGAAGCAACTAATGAAAAACTGTTTTTT,CAISAGTEATNEKLFF
TRBV20-1,TRBJ1-2,few,-,TGCAGTGCTAGCGTCCCCCGGGACCCTAACTATGGCTACACCTTC,CSASVPRDPNYGYTF
TRBV5-6,TRBJ2-2,-,-,TGTGCCAGCAGCCATACGAACACCGGGGAGCTGTTTTTT,CASSHTNTGELFF
TRBV10-3,TRBJ2-5,many,-,TGTGCCATCAGTGCGGAGGCGGAGACCCAGTACTTC,CAISAEAETQYF
TRBV2,TRBJ1-3,few,-,TGTGCCAGCAGTGAAGCGCTTCTGAGCGGAAACACCATATATTTT,CASSEALLSGNTIYF
TRBV6-5,TRBJ2-5,-,-,TGTGCCAGCGGGGGCTCGAAGACCCAGTACTTC,CASGGSKTQYF
TRBV19,TRBJ1-5,-,TRBD1,TGTGCCAGCAGCTCGAGAAGGACAGGGCAGAACAATCAGCCCCAGCATTTT,CASSSRRTGQNNQPQHF
TRBV28,TRBJ1-2,-,-,TGTGCCAGCAGTCCGGTAGGGAGGGACGGCTACACCTTC,CASSPVGRDGYTF
TRBV10-2,TRBJ1-2,many,-,TGCGCCAGCAGTGACGCGGAGTGGAAGGGCTACACCTTC,CASSDAEWKGYTF
TRBV10-3,TRBJ2-7,-,TRBD1,TGTGCCAGCAGTCTAAGGACAGGCAACTACGAGCAGTACTTC,CASSLRTGNYEQYF
TRBV7-6,TRBJ2-7,many,-,TGTGCCAGCAGCTTCACAGGGAGGTCCGCCGAGCAGTACTTC,CASSFTGRSAEQYF
TRBV20-1,TRBJ1-1,few,-,TGCAGTGCCCATCCCCGTTTCTCGGGGACTGAAGCTTTCTTT,CSAHPRFSGTEAFF
TRBV2,TRBJ1-5,many,-,TGTGCCAGCAGTTCCAAGACGCTGGGGGGGGAAGTAGGGCAGCCCCAGCATTTT,CASSSKTLGGEVGQPQHF
TRBV6-6,TRBJ2-7,few,TRBD2,TGTGCCAGCAGATTCAGCGGGAGGGCCACCGAGCAGTACTTC,CASRFSGRATEQYF
TRBV12-5,TRBJ2-5,-,-,TGTGCTAGTGGTTTGCCCCGAACTGGAGGGGAGACCCAGTACTTC,CASGLPRTGGETQYF
TRBV24-1,TRBJ1-2,many,-,TGTGCCAGCAAGTCCACAGGCGCTCGCTACACCTTC,CASKSTGARYTF
TRBV20-1,TRBJ1-2,many,-,TGCAGTGCTCCCGACAATAACTATGGCTACACCTTC,CSAPDNNYGYTF
TRBV6-5,TRBJ1-4,once,-,TGTGCCAGCAGAGAGACCGGGGGGAAACTGTTTTTT,CASRETGGKLFF
TRBV7-2,TRBJ2-6,many,-,TGTGCCAGCAGCCGCGACAGTGCTGGGGCCAACGTCCTGACTTTC,CASSRDSAGANVLTF
TRBV25-1,TRBJ1-6,many,-,TGTGCCAGCAGTGAATTGGGCAGTAAAACACCCCTCCACTTT,CASSELGSKTPLHF
TRBV7-8,TRBJ1-1,-,-,TGTGCCAGCAGCCAAGGCGGGACCCAGGGTACTGAAGCTTTCTTT,CASSQGGTQGTEAFF
TRBV20-1,TRBJ2-7,few,TRBD2,TGCAGTGCGCGGACTAGCGGGAAAAACTACGAGCAGTACTTC,CSARTSGKNYEQYF
TRBV10-3,TRBJ2-7,-,-,TGTGCCATCAGTGAGTCGGAACTGGTACCGACCAATTCCTACGAGCAGTACTTC,CAISESELVPTNSYEQYF
TRBV15,TRBJ1-6,many,-,TGTGCCACCAGCAGAGTGCAGGGCGCTAATTCACCCCTCCACTTT,CATSRVQGANSPLHF
TRBV9,TRBJ1-2,many,-,TGTGCCAGCAGCGTAGGGGGCGGATCCTATGGCTACACCTTC,CASSVGGGSYGYTF
TRBV27,TRBJ1-6,-,-,TGTGCCAGCAGTTTATTGGGGCGTGATAATTCACCCCTCCACTTT,CASSLLGRDNSPLHF
TRBV6-5,TRBJ2-7,many,-,TGTGCCAGCAGTGAAGCCCCTCTCTCCTACGAGCAGTACTTC,CASSEAPLSYEQYF
TRBV9,TRBJ1-1,few,-,TGTGCCAGCAGCGTAGGTAGGACGGGGGAAGCTTTCTTT,CASSVGRTGEAFF
TRBV6-1,TRBJ1-5,-,-,TGTGCCAGCAGTAGGGAGGCAGGGATGGTTCAGCCCCAGCATTTT,CASSREAGMVQPQHF
TRBV29-1,TRBJ2-5,many,TRBD2,TGCAGCGTTGACGGGAGGGCCCCAGAGACCCAGTACTTC,CSVDGRAPETQYF
TRBV12-3/TRBV12-4,TRBJ1-1,few,-,TGTGCCAGCACCCCTCGGGGGTCCCCTGAAGCTTTCTTT,CASTPRGSPEAFF
TRBV19,TRBJ2-7,-,-,TGTGCCAGTAGTCCAACAGGGATGGGCGAGCAGTACTTC,CASSPTGMGEQYF
TRBV9,TRBJ1-1,many,-,TGTGCCAGCAGCGTAGAAGGATCCGTGAACACTGAAGCTTTCTTT,CASSVEGSVNTEAFF
TRBV5-1,TRBJ1-2,-,-,TGCGCCAGCAGCTTGCGATGGGGGACCGCCTACACCTTC,CASSLRWGTAYTF
TRBV4-2,TRBJ2-5,few,-,TGTGCCAGCAGCCGAATAGACGAGCAAGAGACCCAGTACTTC,CASSRIDEQETQYF
TRBV15,TRBJ1-4,-,TRBD1,TGTGCCACCAGCAGAGGGACAGGGGGGACGGAAAAACTGTTTTTT,CATSRGTGGTEKLFF
TRBV2,TRBJ2-2,many,-,TGTGCCAGCTGTTGGCAGACCACCGGGGAGCTGTTTTTT,CASCWQTTGELFF
TRBV20-1,TRBJ1-1,-,TRBD1,TGCAGTGCTAGAGAACAGGGGGGGAACACTGAAGCTTTCTTT,CSAREQGGNTEAFF
TRBV7-2,TRBJ2-2,-,TRBD2,TGTGCCACCATTGGACTAGCGGGAACCGGGGAGCTGTTTTTT,CATIGLAGTGELFF
TRBV3-1,TRBJ1-2,few,-,TGTGCCAGCAGCCCAGGACCAGGGTTTGGCTACACCTTC,CASSPGPGFGYTF
TRBV9,TRBJ1-2,many,TRBD1,TGTGCCAGCAGCCCACACGGGACAGGTCCTTCTAACTATGGCTACACCTTC,CASSPHGTGPSNYGYTF
TRBV20-1,TRBJ1-4,-,-,TGCAGTGCTAGAGATTTTGTGGGACTGGCTAATGAAAAACTGTTTTTT,CSARDFVGLANEKLFF
TRBV12-3/TRBV12-4,TRBJ2-2,-,TRBD1,TGTGCCAGCATACGTGGACAGGGGGACACCGGGGAGCTGTTTTTT,CASIRGQGDTGELFF
TRBV19,TRBJ1-5,-,-,TGTGCCAGTAGTATAGGTAGAGGGGGTGTTCAGCCCCAGCATTTT,CASSIGRGGVQPQHF
TRBV12-3/TRBV12-4,TRBJ2-5,-,TRBD1,TGTGCCAGCACTGTGACAGGGTTTGGTGTGGAGACCCAGTACTTC,CASTVTGFGVETQYF